This T cell receptor beta chain was identified during a study of molecular identifiers for immune sequencing clone quantification. Notes on the study in general: In a background of roughly 970,000 naive cells, spiked Jurkat TCR RNA from one cell was reportedly detectable. The study found clones above 20 RNA copies held over 98% of effector molecules and under 1% in naive cells.

The CDR3 consists of 16 residues. Germline V lookup: CDR1 LNHDA, CDR2 SQIVND (reference sequence). Trimming pared 3 bases from V and 4 bases from J, leaving 18 bases between. Via MiXCR, TCRdb re-called the PCR reads, giving one row per CDR3 protein. The profile covers 490,000 or so distinct CDR3 sequences, with roughly 24% appearing a single time and roughly 0.77% taken by the ten largest. Naive CD8 libraries used 20,000 to 1,000,000 sorted cells and 10%, 30% or 50% RNA. This clonotype was observed a few times. Its specificity is unknown. The TCR was taken from a human donor in good health. Some libraries in this study had Jurkat cell RNA spiked in. This chain connects TRBV19 to TRBJ2-5; D might be TRBD2 (6 bases). The sequencing input was naive CD8+ T cells from blood, with Jurkat cell RNA spiked in. Subset denoted: FACS-sorted CD8+CD4-CCR7+CD45RA+ naive T cells. The CDR3 region is CASSISWRDTRETQYF. The DNA for the CDR3 is TGTGCCAGTAGTATTTCTTGGCGGGATACGCGAGAGACCCAGTACTTC.